The sequence of this TCR beta chain was determined in a study of cytomegalovirus exposure and HLA in healthy donors. Study-wide findings and caveats: The tendency of first-cohort TCR clusters to co-occur in the 120 validation repertoires was identified by a subsequent analysis. Under in vitro conditions, a few CMV-associated chains were confirmed as specific for CMV antigens. The study listed roughly 160 cytomegalovirus-associated TCR beta chains.

These donors were members of the approximately 110-subject validation cohort, a group separate from the approximately 680-subject first cohort. Comment on this clone: As yet, its antigen is unknown.

Only in-frame clones appear in the TCRdb table, and some are missing; sequencing was by immunoSEQ multiplex PCR. The repertoire holds 330,000 or so clones, with 86% as singletons. Sequencing was carried out using PBMCs. The receptor comes from a woman younger than 35 in good health and CMV-seronegative.

CDR3 protein: CASSFSEGGELFF. CDR3 bases: TGTGCCAGCAGCTTTTCCGAGGGCGGGGAGCTGTTTTTT. The chain employs TRBV7-9 and TRBJ2-2; a weak D match, TRBD2 (5 bases). The CDR3 is 13 amino acids. The V end lost 3 bases, the J end lost 7 bases, and 9 bases lay between the germline ends. Per germline, CDR1 SEHNR and CDR2 FQNEAQ (reference sequence).